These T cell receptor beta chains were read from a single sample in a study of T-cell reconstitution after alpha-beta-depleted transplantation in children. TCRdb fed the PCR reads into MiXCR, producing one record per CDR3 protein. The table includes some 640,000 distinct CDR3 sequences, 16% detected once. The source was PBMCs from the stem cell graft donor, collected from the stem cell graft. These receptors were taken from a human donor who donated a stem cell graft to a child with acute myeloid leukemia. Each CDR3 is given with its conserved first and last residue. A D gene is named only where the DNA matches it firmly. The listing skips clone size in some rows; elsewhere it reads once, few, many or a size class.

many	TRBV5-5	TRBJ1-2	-	CASSFITGFYGYTF	TGTGCCAGCAGCTTCATTACCGGATTCTATGGCTACACCTTC
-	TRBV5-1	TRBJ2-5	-	CASSPPKTGREETQYF	TGCGCCAGCAGCCCGCCGAAAACGGGACGAGAAGAGACCCAGTACTTC
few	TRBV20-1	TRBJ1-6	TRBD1	CCARDPQGAGDSPLHF	TGCTGTGCTAGAGACCCCCAGGGGGCAGGGGATTCACCCCTCCACTTT
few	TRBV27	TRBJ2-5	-	CASSLGTGKTQYF	TGTGCCAGCAGTCTAGGTACGGGGAAGACCCAGTACTTC
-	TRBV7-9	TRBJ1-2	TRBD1	CASSSRDSNYGYTF	TGTGCCAGCAGCTCGAGGGACAGCAACTATGGCTACACCTTC
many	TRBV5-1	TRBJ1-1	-	CASSYRSEAFF	TGCGCCAGCAGCTACAGGTCTGAAGCTTTCTTT
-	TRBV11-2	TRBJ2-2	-	CASREGNTGELFF	TGTGCCAGCAGGGAGGGAAACACCGGGGAGCTGTTTTTT
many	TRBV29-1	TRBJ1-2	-	CSVAELDWGPHGYTF	TGCAGCGTTGCTGAACTGGATTGGGGGCCCCACGGCTACACCTTC
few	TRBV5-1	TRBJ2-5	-	CASTNPPETQYF	TGCGCCAGCACCAACCCCCCAGAGACCCAGTACTTC
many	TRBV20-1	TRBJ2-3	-	CSRRGVVGTQYF	TGCAGCCGCAGGGGTGTGGTGGGTACGCAGTATTTT
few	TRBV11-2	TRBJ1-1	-	CASSLISQGATEAFF	TGTGCCAGCAGCTTAATTAGCCAGGGTGCGACTGAAGCTTTCTTT
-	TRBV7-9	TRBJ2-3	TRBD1	CASRKQGSSTDTQYF	TGTGCCAGCAGGAAACAGGGGTCTAGCACAGATACGCAGTATTTT
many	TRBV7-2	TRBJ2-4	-	CASSLVSGPRF	TGTGCCAGCAGCTTAGTGTCGGGACCCCGCTTC
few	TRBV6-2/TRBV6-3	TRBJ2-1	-	CASSLGLVGQFF	TGTGCCAGCAGCCTGGGACTTGTGGGGCAGTTCTTC
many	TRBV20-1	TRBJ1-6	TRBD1	CSARDTDRGMGSPLHF	TGCAGTGCTAGAGATACGGACAGGGGAATGGGCTCACCCCTCCACTTT
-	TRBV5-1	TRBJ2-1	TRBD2	CASSRGTSGAIYNEQFF	TGCGCCAGCTCTCGTGGGACTAGCGGGGCTATTTACAATGAGCAGTTCTTC
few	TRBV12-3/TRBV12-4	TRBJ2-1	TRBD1	CASSQPRGSYNEQFF	TGTGCCAGCAGTCAGCCCAGGGGGTCCTACAATGAGCAGTTCTTC
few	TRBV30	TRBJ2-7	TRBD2	CAWSVAGYSYEQYF	TGTGCCTGGAGTGTAGCGGGGTACTCCTACGAGCAGTACTTC
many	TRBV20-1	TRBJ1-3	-	CSARTERDTIYF	TGCAGTGCTAGGACAGAGAGAGACACCATATATTTT
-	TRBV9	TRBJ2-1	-	CASSAQTALGEQFF	TGTGCCAGCAGCGCGCAGACAGCCTTAGGGGAGCAGTTCTTC
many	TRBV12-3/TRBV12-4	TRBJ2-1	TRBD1	CASNWDSPISDEQFF	TGTGCCAGCAATTGGGACAGTCCGATTTCCGATGAGCAGTTCTTC
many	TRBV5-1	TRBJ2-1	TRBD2	CASSSTSGGAYEQFF	TGCGCCAGCAGCTCCACTAGCGGGGGGGCCTATGAGCAGTTCTTC
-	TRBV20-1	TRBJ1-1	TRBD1	CSALLPGQVIDTGAFF	TGCAGTGCTTTACTCCCGGGACAGGTGATCGACACTGGAGCTTTCTTT
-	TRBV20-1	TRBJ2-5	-	CSAQAGQSLTQETQYF	TGCAGTGCGCAAGCGGGACAGTCGCTCACACAAGAGACCCAGTACTTC
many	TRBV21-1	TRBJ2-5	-	CASSNPVGKTQYF	TGTGCCAGCAGCAATCCGGTGGGGAAGACCCAGTACTTC
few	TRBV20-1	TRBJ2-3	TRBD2	CSARDWPVGLAGATDTQYF	TGCAGTGCTAGAGATTGGCCGGTGGGACTAGCGGGGGCCACAGATACGCAGTATTTT
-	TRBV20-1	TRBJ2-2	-	CSATREVTGELFF	TGCAGTGCTACCAGGGAAGTCACCGGGGAGCTGTTTTTT
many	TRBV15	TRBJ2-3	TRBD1	CATSRGDRGTDTQYF	TGTGCCACCAGCAGGGGAGACAGGGGCACAGATACGCAGTATTTT
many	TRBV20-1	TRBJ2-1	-	CSAPRFRASTGNEQFF	TGCAGTGCCCCCCGTTTCCGGGCCTCGACGGGGAATGAGCAGTTCTTC
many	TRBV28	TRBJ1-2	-	CASSLPQGVPYGYTF	TGTGCCAGCAGTTTACCACAGGGAGTTCCGTATGGCTACACCTTC
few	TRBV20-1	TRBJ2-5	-	CSAVYREETQYF	TGCAGTGCTGTTTACAGGGAGGAGACCCAGTACTTC
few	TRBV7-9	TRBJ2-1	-	CASSLGGGLGGQFF	TGTGCCAGCAGCTTAGGCGGGGGCCTGGGTGGGCAGTTCTTC
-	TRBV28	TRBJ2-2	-	CASAGQVYAGELFF	TGTGCCAGCGCAGGGCAGGTGTACGCCGGGGAGCTGTTTTTT
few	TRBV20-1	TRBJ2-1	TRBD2	CSARGPGLAGGSYNEQFF	TGCAGTGCTAGAGGGCCCGGACTAGCGGGGGGTTCCTACAATGAGCAGTTCTTC
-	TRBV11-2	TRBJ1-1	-	CASSLGGRSNTEAFF	TGTGCCAGCAGCTTAGGGGGACGGTCGAACACTGAAGCTTTCTTT
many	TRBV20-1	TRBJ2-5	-	CSVNGVKTQYF	TGCAGTGTAAACGGGGTAAAGACCCAGTACTTC
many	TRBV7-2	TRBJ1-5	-	CASSPERDQPQHF	TGTGCCAGCAGCCCGGAGCGGGATCAGCCCCAGCATTTT
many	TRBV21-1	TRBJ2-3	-	CASSKGQRYRVGTDTQYF	TGTGCCAGCAGCAAAGGGCAACGTTACAGGGTAGGAACAGATACGCAGTATTTT
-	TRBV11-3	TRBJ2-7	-	CASSQGRSSYEQYF	TGTGCCAGCAGCCAGGGTAGAAGCTCCTACGAGCAGTACTTC
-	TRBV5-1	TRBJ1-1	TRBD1	CASSLFAGGSEAFF	TGCGCCAGCAGCTTGTTCGCAGGGGGCTCTGAAGCTTTCTTT
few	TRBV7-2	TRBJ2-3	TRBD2	CASSWTSGGFTDTQYF	TGTGCCAGCAGCTGGACTAGCGGGGGGTTCACAGATACGCAGTATTTT
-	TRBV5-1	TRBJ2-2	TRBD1	CASSSTGTGVVGELFF	TGCGCCAGCAGCTCGACCGGGACAGGGGTCGTCGGGGAGCTGTTTTTT
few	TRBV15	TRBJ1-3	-	CATSKDPSSGNTIYF	TGTGCCACCAGCAAAGACCCCAGCTCTGGAAACACCATATATTTT
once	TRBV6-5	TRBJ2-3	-	CASSYGALGDTQYF	TGTGCCAGCAGTTACGGGGCCTTGGGAGATACGCAGTATTTT
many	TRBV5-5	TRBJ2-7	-	CASSLVGEQYF	TGTGCCAGCAGCCTCGTGGGGGAGCAGTACTTC
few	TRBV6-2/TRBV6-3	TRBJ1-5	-	CASSYSSRMLDLACDQPQHF	TGTGCCAGCAGTTACTCCTCCCGGATGTTGGATTTAGCATGCGATCAGCCCCAGCATTTT
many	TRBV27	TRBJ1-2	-	CASSLPPGHYYGYTF	TGTGCCAGCAGTTTACCTCCGGGACATTACTATGGCTACACCTTC
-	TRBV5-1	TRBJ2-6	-	CASSLWESGANVLTF	TGCGCCAGCAGCTTGTGGGAGTCTGGGGCCAACGTCCTGACTTTC
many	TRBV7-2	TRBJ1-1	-	CASSLLLQGGTEAFF	TGTGCCAGCAGTCTACTTCTTCAGGGAGGCACTGAAGCTTTCTTT
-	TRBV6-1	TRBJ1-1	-	CASSNRVNTEAFF	TGTGCCAGCAGCAACAGGGTGAACACTGAAGCTTTCTTT
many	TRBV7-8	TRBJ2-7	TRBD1	CASSVTGDLSYEQYF	TGTGCCAGCAGCGTAACAGGGGATCTCTCCTACGAGCAGTACTTC
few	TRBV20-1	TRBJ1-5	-	CSATAGTRDQPQHF	TGCAGTGCCACGGCCGGGACAAGGGATCAGCCCCAGCATTTT